This record covers a single T cell receptor beta chain. No antigen is known for it. These data are taken from a study of T cell responses to AZD1222 COVID-19 vaccine. Germline-derived CDR1 and CDR2 are KGHDR and SFDVKD. Trimming stripped 1 base from V and 0 bases from J, with 14 bases between. The CDR3 length is 17 residues. Study findings and constraints: Regions left unmutated in variants are reportedly the target of nearly half of spike-specific TCRs. Spike-spanning, vaccine-associated CD4 TCRs were dominant at 160-218 and 743-854. White British ancestry dominated among donors, who included more females, and clonal diversity was possibly underestimated. Vaccination with two AZD1222 doses was followed by a rise in Spike-specific TCR breadth and depth.

TCRdb's copy holds only in-frame clones and misses some; the assay was immunoSEQ multiplex PCR. The sample shows 150,000 or so clones, 80% to 90% of them seen only once. This TCR was recovered from an adult in good health. This chain links TRBV24-1 with TRBJ2-5, with D possibly being TRBD1 (6 bases). Sequences were derived from peripheral blood, sampled on day 0 of AZD1222 vaccination. CDR3 DNA: TGTGCCACCAGTGATTTAGGGGCAACAGGGAACCAAGAGACCCAGTACTTC. This encodes CATSDLGATGNQETQYF.